This is a list of T cell receptor beta chains from one sample in a study of immune cell composition in non-small cell lung cancer. Only in-frame clones appear in the TCRdb table, and some are missing; sequencing was by immunoSEQ multiplex PCR. The profile shows around 2,400 clones, almost 75% of them singletons. Material: non-adjacent lung tissue. These receptors all stem from a human donor with non-small cell lung cancer. Both conserved end residues are part of each CDR3. Fields, in order: J gene, D gene, V gene, CDR3 DNA, CDR3 protein. The D gene is left open where the match is weak.

J: TRBJ2-1
D: NA
V: TRBV29-1
DNA: TGCAGCGTTGTAAAGGGGGTGATTGAGCAGTTCTTC
CDR3: CSVVKGVIEQFF

J: TRBJ2-7
D: TRBD2
V: TRBV10-2
DNA: TGCGCCAGCAGATTGCTAGCGGGGGGGAACGAGCAGTACTTC
CDR3: CASRLLAGGNEQYF

J: TRBJ2-1
D: NA
V: TRBV6-6
DNA: TGTGCCTCCTCGAGGGACTCCTACAATGAGCAGTTCTTC
CDR3: CASSRDSYNEQFF

J: TRBJ2-1
D: TRBD2
V: TRBV28
DNA: TGTGCCAGCAGCGGGACTAGCGGGAGTAATGAGCAGTTCTTC
CDR3: CASSGTSGSNEQFF

J: TRBJ1-1
D: TRBD1
V: TRBV5-1
DNA: TGCGCCAGCAGCCCCCCCGGGACAGTGCATTTCTTT
CDR3: CASSPPGTVHFF

J: TRBJ2-3
D: NA
V: TRBV15
DNA: TGTGCCACCAGCAGAGATTCTGTCAGCACAGATACGCAGTATTTT
CDR3: CATSRDSVSTDTQYF

J: TRBJ2-7
D: TRBD1
V: TRBV18
DNA: TGTGCCAGCTCACCAAGGGGGCTGGAGGAGCAGTACTTC
CDR3: CASSPRGLEEQYF

J: TRBJ2-1
D: NA
V: TRBV9
DNA: TGTGCCAGCAGCGTAGCTCCCACAACCCTCACAGGAGACAATGAGCAGTTCTTC
CDR3: CASSVAPTTLTGDNEQFF

J: TRBJ1-5
D: NA
V: TRBV7-2
DNA: TGTGCCAGCAGCTTAATCAGTCTTCAGCCCCAGCATTTT
CDR3: CASSLISLQPQHF

J: TRBJ1-2
D: NA
V: TRBV25-1
DNA: TGTGCCAGCAGTGCCATCGGGACACAGTATGGCTACACCTTC
CDR3: CASSAIGTQYGYTF

J: TRBJ2-5
D: NA
V: TRBV28
DNA: TGTGCCAGCAACCCGGGGCGGGGTAAGGTCGGGACCCAGTACTTC
CDR3: CASNPGRGKVGTQYF

J: TRBJ2-1
D: NA
V: TRBV21-1
DNA: TGTGCCAGCAGCCCTGAGAACGGGAGAGCTGAGCAGTTCTTC
CDR3: CASSPENGRAEQFF